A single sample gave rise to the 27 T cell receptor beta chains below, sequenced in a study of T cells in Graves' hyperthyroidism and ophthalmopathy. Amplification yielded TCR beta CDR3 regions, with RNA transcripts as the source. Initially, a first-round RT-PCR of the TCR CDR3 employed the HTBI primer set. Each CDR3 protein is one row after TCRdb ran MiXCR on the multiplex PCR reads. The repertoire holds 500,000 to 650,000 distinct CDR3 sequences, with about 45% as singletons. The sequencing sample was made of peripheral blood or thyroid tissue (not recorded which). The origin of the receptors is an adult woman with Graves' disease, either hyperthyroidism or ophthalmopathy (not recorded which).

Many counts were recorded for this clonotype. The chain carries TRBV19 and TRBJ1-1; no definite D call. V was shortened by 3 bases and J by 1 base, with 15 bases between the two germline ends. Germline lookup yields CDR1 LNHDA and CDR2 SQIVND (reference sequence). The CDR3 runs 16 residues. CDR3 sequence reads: CASSIRTAERNTEAFF. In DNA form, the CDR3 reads TGTGCCAGTAGTATTCGAACCGCGGAAAGGAACACTGAAGCTTTCTTT.

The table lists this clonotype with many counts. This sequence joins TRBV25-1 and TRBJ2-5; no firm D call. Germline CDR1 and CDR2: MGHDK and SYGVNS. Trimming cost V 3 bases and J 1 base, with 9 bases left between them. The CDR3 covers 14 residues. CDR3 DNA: TGTGCCAGCAGTGACGGTCGGACCCAAGAGACCCAGTACTTC. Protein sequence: CASSDGRTQETQYF.

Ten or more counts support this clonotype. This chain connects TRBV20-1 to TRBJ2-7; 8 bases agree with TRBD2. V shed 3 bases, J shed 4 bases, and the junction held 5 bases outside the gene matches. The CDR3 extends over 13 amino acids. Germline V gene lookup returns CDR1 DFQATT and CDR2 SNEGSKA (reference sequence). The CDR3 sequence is CSARVAGLYEQYF. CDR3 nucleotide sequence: TGCAGTGCTAGGGTAGCGGGATTGTACGAGCAGTACTTC.

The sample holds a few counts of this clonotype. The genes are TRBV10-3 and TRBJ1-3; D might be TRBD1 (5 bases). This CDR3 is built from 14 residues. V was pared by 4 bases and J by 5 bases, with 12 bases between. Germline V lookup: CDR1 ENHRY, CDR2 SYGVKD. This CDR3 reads CAISVGKGRNTIYF. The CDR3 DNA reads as TGTGCCATCAGTGTCGGAAAGGGACGAAACACCATATATTTT.

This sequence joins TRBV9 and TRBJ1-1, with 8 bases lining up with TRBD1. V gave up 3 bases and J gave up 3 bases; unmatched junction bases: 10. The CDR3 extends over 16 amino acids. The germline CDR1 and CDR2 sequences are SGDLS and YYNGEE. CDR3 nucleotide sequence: TGTGCCAGCAGCGGGGGAGGACAGGGAGGTTACACTGAAGCTTTCTTT. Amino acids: CASSGGGQGGYTEAFF. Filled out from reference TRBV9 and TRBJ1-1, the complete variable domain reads DSGVTQTPKHLITATGQRVTLRCSPRSGDLSVYWYQQSLDQGLQFLIQYYNGEERAKGNILERFSAQQFPDLHSELNLSSLELGDSALYFCASSGGGQGGYTEAFFGQGTRLTVV.

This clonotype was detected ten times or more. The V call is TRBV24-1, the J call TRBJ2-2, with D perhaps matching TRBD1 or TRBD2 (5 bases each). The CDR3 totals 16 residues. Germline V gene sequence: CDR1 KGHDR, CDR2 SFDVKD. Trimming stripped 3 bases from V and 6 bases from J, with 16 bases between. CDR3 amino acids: CATSDIRGPRPGELFF. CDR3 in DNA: TGTGCCACCAGTGATATAAGGGGACCACGGCCCGGGGAGCTGTTTTTT.

CDR3 sequence reads: CASSYANDPNGYTF. The CDR3 bases are TGTGCCAGCAGTTACGCCAATGACCCGAATGGCTACACCTTC. V gene TRBV6-5 combines with J gene TRBJ1-2; D unresolved. V was clipped by 2 bases and J by 6 bases, with 13 bases between them. The CDR3 spans 14 residues. The germline V gene encodes CDR1 MNHEY and CDR2 SVGAGI.

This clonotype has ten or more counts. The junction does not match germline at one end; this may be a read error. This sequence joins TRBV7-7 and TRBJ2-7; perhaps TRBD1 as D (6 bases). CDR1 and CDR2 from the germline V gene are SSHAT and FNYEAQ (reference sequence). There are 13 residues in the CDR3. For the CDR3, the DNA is TGTGCTAGCAGCCAAGACAGGCTGGGAGAGCAGTACTTC. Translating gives CASSQDRLGEQYF.

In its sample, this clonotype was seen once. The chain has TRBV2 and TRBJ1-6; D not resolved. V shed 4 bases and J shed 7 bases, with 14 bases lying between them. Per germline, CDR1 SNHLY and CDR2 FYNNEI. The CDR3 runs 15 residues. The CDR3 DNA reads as TGTGCCAGCAGTGTGGCGTCCTCTGGGAATTCACCCCTCCACTTT. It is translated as CASSVASSGNSPLHF.

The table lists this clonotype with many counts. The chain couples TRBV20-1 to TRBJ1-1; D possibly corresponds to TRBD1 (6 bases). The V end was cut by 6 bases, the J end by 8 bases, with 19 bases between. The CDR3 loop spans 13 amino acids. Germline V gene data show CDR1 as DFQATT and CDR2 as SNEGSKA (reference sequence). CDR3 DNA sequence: TGCAGTGCGCCCTACTCAGGGGAGGCAGAAGCTTTCTTT. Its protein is CSAPYSGEAEAFF.

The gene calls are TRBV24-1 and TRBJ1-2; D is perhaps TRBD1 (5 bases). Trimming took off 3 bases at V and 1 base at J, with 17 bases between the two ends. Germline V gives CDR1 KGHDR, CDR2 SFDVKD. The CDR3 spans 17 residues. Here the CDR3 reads CATSDPSGDQNNYGYTF. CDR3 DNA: TGTGCCACCAGTGATCCCAGCGGGGACCAAAATAACTATGGCTACACCTTC.

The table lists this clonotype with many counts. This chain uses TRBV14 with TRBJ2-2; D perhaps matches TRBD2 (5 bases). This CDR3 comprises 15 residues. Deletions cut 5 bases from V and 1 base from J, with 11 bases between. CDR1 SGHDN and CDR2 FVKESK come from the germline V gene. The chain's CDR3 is CASSKEVGNTGELFF. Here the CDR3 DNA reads TGTGCCAGCAGCAAGGAGGTGGGGAACACCGGGGAGCTGTTTTTT.

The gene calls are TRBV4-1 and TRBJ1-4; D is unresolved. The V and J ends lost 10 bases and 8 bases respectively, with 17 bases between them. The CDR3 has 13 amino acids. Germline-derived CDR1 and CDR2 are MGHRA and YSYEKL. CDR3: CATSGPEREKLFF. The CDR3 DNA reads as TGCGCCACCTCGGGCCCCGAGAGGGAAAAACTGTTTTTT.

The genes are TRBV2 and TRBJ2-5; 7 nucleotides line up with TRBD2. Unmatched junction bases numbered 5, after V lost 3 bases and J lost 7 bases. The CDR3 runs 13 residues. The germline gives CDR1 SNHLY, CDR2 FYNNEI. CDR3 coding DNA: TGTGCCAGCAGTGAGGGCGGGAGACGGACCCAGTACTTC. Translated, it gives CASSEGGRRTQYF. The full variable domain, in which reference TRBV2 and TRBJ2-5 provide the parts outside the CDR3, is EPEVTQTPSHQVTQMGQEVILRCVPISNHLYFYWYRQILGQKVEFLVSFYNNEISEKSEIFDDQFSVERPDGSNFTLKIRSTKLEDSAMYFCASSEGGRRTQYFGPGTRLLVL.

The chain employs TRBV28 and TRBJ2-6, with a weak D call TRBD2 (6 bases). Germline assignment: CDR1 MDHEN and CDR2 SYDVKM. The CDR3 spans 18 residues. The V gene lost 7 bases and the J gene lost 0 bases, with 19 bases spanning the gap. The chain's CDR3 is CASNTPGLHFSGANVLTF. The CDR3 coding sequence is TGTGCCAGCAACACACCGGGACTGCACTTCTCTGGGGCCAACGTCCTGACTTTC.

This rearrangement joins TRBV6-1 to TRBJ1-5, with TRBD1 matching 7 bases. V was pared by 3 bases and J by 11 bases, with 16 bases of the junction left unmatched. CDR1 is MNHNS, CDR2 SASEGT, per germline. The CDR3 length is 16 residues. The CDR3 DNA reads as TGTGCCAGCAGTGAGCTCCGGGACAGCCCGGGTTTGACCCAGCATTTT. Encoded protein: CASSELRDSPGLTQHF.

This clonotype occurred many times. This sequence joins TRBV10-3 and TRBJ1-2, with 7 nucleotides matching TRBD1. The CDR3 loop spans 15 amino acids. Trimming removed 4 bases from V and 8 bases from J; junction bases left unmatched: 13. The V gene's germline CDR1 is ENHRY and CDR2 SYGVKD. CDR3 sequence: CAISAYVGGGGGYTF. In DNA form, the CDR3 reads TGTGCCATCAGTGCTTACGTTGGAGGGGGCGGAGGCTACACCTTC.

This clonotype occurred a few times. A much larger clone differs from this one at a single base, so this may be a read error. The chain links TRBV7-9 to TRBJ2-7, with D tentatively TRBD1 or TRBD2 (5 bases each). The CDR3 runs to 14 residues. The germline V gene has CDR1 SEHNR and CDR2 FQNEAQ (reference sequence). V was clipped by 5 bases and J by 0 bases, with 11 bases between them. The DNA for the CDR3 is TGTGCCAGCAGCCACCGGGGCAGCTCCTACGAGCAGTACTTC. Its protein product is CASSHRGSSYEQYF.

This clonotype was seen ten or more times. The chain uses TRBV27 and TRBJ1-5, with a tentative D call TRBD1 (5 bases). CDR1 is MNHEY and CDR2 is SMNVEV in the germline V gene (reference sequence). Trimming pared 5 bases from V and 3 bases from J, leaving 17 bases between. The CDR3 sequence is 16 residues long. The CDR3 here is CASSPQARHTNQPQHF. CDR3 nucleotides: TGTGCCAGCAGTCCACAGGCCAGACATACCAATCAGCCCCAGCATTTT.

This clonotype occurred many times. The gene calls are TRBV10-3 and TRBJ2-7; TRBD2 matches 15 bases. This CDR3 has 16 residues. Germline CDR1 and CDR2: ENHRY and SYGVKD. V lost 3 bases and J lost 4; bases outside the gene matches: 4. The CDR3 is CAISDGLAGGPYEQYF. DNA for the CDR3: TGTGCCATCAGTGATGGACTAGCGGGAGGGCCTTACGAGCAGTACTTC.

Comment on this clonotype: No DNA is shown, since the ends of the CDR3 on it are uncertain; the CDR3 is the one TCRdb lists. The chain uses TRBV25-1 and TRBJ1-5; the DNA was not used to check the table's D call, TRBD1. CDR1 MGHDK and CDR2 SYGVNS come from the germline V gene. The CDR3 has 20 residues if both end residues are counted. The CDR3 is CASSIYLCSVATEINQPQHF.

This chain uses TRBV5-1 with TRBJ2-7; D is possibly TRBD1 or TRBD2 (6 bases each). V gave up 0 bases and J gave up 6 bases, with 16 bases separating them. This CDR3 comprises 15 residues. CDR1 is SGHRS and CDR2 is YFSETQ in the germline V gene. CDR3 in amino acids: CASSLEGGPLREQYF. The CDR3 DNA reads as TGCGCCAGCAGCTTGGAAGGGGGGCCTTTACGCGAGCAGTACTTC.

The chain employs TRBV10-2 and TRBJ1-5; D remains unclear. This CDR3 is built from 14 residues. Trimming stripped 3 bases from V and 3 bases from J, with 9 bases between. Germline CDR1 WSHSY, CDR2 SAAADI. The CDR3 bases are TGCGCCAGCAGTGATAGGGCCTCCAATCAGCCCCAGCATTTT. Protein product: CASSDRASNQPQHF.

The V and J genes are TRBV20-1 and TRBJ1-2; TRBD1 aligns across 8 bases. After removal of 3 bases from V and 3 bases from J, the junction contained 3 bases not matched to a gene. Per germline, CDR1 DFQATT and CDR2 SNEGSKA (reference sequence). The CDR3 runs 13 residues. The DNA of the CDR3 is TGCAGTGCTAGGGACAGGGTTGACTATGGCTACACCTTC. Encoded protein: CSARDRVDYGYTF.

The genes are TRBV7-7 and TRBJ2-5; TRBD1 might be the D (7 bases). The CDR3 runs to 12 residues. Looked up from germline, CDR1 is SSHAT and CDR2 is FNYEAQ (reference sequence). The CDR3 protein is CARGDSKETQYF. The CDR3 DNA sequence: TGTGCTAGGGGGGACAGCAAAGAGACCCAGTACTTC.

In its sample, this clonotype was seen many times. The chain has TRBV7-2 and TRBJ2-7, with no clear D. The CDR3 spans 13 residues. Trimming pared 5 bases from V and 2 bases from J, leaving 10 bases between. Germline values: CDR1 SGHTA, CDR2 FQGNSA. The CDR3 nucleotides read TGTGCCAGCAGCCTCATCTGGCCCTACGAGCAGTACTTC. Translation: CASSLIWPYEQYF.

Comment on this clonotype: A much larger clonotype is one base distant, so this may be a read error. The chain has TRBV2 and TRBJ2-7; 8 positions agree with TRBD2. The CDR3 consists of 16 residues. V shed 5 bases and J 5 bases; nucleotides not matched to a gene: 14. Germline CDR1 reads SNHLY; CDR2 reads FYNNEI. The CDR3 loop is CASSLGGPAGVDEQYF. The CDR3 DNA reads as TGTGCCAGCAGTTTAGGGGGACCAGCGGGAGTCGACGAGCAGTACTTC.